A selection of T cell receptor beta chains follows, all from one sample in a study of Graves' ophthalmopathy and Graves' hyperthyroidism. In TCRdb, the multiplex PCR reads were re-called with MiXCR into one record per CDR3 protein. The repertoire holds approximately 500,000 distinct CDR3 sequences, with approximately 15% as singletons. Sequenced input: blood. These receptors were collected from a woman in her 30s with Graves' ophthalmopathy. The CDR3 runs from the conserved cysteine through the conserved F or W. The D gene is left open where the match is weak. The size field is filled for only some rows; it gives once, few, many or a size class.

TRBJ1-2 TRBV28 . many TGTGCCAGCAGTTTGCCCACTCCGATTGGTGCTAACTATGGCTACACCTTC CASSLPTPIGANYGYTF
TRBJ2-2 TRBV6-1 . many TGTGCCACCGACAGTTATCACACCGGGGAGCTGTTTTTT CATDSYHTGELFF
TRBJ1-1 TRBV9 . many TGTGCCAGCAGCGCCCACAGGAAGATGGGCACTGAAGCTTTCTTT CASSAHRKMGTEAFF
TRBJ1-2 TRBV7-2 . many TGTGCCAGCAGCTTAGCGGATAGGAGAGTCCCTTCCTATGGCTACACCTTC CASSLADRRVPSYGYTF
TRBJ2-5 TRBV20-1 TRBD2 many TGCAGTGCTAGAGATTTTGCTAGCGGAGAGGAGACCCAGTACTTC CSARDFASGEETQYF
TRBJ2-5 TRBV11-2 TRBD2 few TGTGCCAGCAGCCCCAGGCTCGGGGGGGAAGAGACCCAGTACTTC CASSPRLGGEETQYF
TRBJ1-6 TRBV20-1 . . TGCAGTGTACCCGGACGGCCCGTCAATTCACCCCTCCACTTT CSVPGRPVNSPLHF
TRBJ1-5 TRBV20-1 . many TGCAGTGCTAGTTCAGGGGCACAGTACCAGCCCCAGCATTTT CSASSGAQYQPQHF
TRBJ2-7 TRBV20-1 . many TGCAGTGCTAGAGGTGGCGGGCCGTCCTACGAGCAGTACTTC CSARGGGPSYEQYF
TRBJ1-2 TRBV7-8 TRBD1 many TGTGCCGCCGGGACAGAGCGTTTCTATGGCTACACCTTC CAAGTERFYGYTF
TRBJ2-5 TRBV6-1 TRBD2 many TGTGCCAGCAGTGAACTTTTAGCGGGGGGACCGAACCAAGAGACCCAGTACTTC CASSELLAGGPNQETQYF
TRBJ1-1 TRBV20-1 . many TGCAGTGCTAGAGATCTGGATACTCAGGCTTTCTTT CSARDLDTQAFF
TRBJ2-7 TRBV10-3 . many TGTGCCGTACTTTTGGAGGCAGGGGAGCAGTACTTC CAVLLEAGEQYF
TRBJ1-6 TRBV27 TRBD1 . TGTGCCAGCAGTTTTGGACAGGGGAGGCCACCCCTCCACTTT CASSFGQGRPPLHF
TRBJ1-2 TRBV5-1 . many TGCGCCAGCAGCTTGGTGGGGGGCGTCAGCGATGGCTACACCTTC CASSLVGGVSDGYTF
TRBJ1-1 TRBV6-1 . . TGTGCCAGCAGTCCCCTTTTTGCCACTGATGCTTTCTTT CASSPLFATDAFF
TRBJ1-1 TRBV4-2 . . TGTGCCAGCAGCCAAGGAGTACCCGCGGGCACTGAAGCTTTCTTT CASSQGVPAGTEAFF
TRBJ1-1 TRBV20-1 . . TGCAGCGCTAGGCGTCCCGGGGCTGAAGCTTTCTTT CSARRPGAEAFF
TRBJ2-7 TRBV12-3/TRBV12-4 TRBD1 many TGTGCCAGCAGTTGGGGACAGCTTAAAACCTACGAGCAGTACTTC CASSWGQLKTYEQYF
TRBJ1-1 TRBV30 TRBD1 . TGTGCCTGGAGCAGGGGACAGTTTGAAGCTTTCTTT CAWSRGQFEAFF
TRBJ2-5 TRBV6-2/TRBV6-3 TRBD1 . TGTGCCAGCAGAATTACAGGGGAACGAGAGACCCAGTACTTC CASRITGERETQYF
TRBJ1-5 TRBV12-3/TRBV12-4 . many TGTGCCAGCAGTTTGAGGTCCGGGGGTCAGCCCCAGCATTTT CASSLRSGGQPQHF
TRBJ1-6 TRBV12-3/TRBV12-4 . many TGTGCCAGCAGTTGGGGACCGGCCGGCCCCCTCCACTTT CASSWGPAGPLHF
TRBJ1-2 TRBV29-1 . . TGCAGCGTTGGCAGTGGGGATTACTATGGCTACACCTTC CSVGSGDYYGYTF
TRBJ1-6 TRBV11-3 . . TGTGCCAGCAGCCGAGCGGTGGGTAATTCACCCCTCCACTTT CASSRAVGNSPLHF
TRBJ1-2 TRBV7-9 TRBD1 many TGTGCCAGCAGCTCCCCGGCAGGGGGCGACTATGGCTACACCTTC CASSSPAGGDYGYTF
TRBJ2-7 TRBV25-1 TRBD1 . TGTGCCAGCAGTGAATTAGGGCAGGGTAATCCGAGGACAGGTGGGGACGAGCAGTACTTC CASSELGQGNPRTGGDEQYF
TRBJ2-2 TRBV25-1 . many TGTGCCAGCAGTGAATATTTGGTTGAGGCCGGGGAGCTGTTTTTT CASSEYLVEAGELFF
TRBJ2-7 TRBV6-2/TRBV6-3 . . TGTGCCAGCAGTTATAAGGTGTACTACGAGCAGTACTTC CASSYKVYYEQYF
TRBJ1-5 TRBV20-1 . many TGCAGTGCAGAAAGCTTCAGGGGCGGCAATCAGCCCCAGCATTTT CSAESFRGGNQPQHF
TRBJ2-5 TRBV25-1 . many TGTGCCAGCAGTGTAAGAGGAGGGTCCGAGACCCAGTACTTC CASSVRGGSETQYF
TRBJ1-1 TRBV27 . many TGTGCCAGCCTTGGTGGGGGTGGCACTGAAGCTTTCTTT CASLGGGGTEAFF
TRBJ2-7 TRBV5-1 . few TGCGCCAGCAGCTTGGCGCAAGGGGTTGAGTACGAGCAGTACTTC CASSLAQGVEYEQYF
TRBJ2-5 TRBV6-1 TRBD2 many TGTGCCAGCAGTGCCGGACTAGCGGGGGGATGGGAGACCCAGTACTTC CASSAGLAGGWETQYF
TRBJ2-7 TRBV29-1 . many TGCAGCGTGTTCGATACAAGCTACGAGCAGTACTTC CSVFDTSYEQYF
TRBJ2-3 TRBV11-2 . few TGTGCCAGCAGCTTAGGGGCCGAAGATACGCAGTATTTT CASSLGAEDTQYF
TRBJ1-5 TRBV12-3/TRBV12-4 . many TGTGCCAGCAGTGCGGTCAATCAGCCCCAGCATTTT CASSAVNQPQHF
TRBJ2-7 TRBV7-2 TRBD2 . TGTGCCAGCAGCTTCGGCAGGACTAGCAATTACGAGCAGTACTTC CASSFGRTSNYEQYF
TRBJ2-7 TRBV5-4 . . TGTGCCAGCAGCTTGAGGCGTGGGGAGCTATACTCCTACGAGCAGTACTTC CASSLRRGELYSYEQYF
TRBJ2-2 TRBV6-5 . many TGTGCCAGCAGTTACCCGGACAGTAACACCGGGGAGCTGTTTTTT CASSYPDSNTGELFF
TRBJ1-5 TRBV12-3/TRBV12-4 . . TGTGCCAGCAGTTTAGGACAGTCGTTGGGACCCCAGCATTTT CASSLGQSLGPQHF
TRBJ1-2 TRBV2 TRBD1 many TGTGCCAGCAGATACAGGGGGCTCGGCTACACCTTC CASRYRGLGYTF